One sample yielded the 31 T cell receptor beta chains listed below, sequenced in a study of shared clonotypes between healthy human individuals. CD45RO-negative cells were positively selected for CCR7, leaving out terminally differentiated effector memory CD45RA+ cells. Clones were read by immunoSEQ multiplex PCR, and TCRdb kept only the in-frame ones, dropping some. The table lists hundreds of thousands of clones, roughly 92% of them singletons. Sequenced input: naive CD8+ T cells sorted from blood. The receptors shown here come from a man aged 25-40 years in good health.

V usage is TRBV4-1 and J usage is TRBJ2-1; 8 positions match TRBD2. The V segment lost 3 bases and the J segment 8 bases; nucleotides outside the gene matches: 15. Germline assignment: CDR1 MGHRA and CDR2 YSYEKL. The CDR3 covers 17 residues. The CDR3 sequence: CASSQLALAEKPYEQFF. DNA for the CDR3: TGCGCCAGCAGCCAGCTCGCACTAGCGGAAAAGCCCTATGAGCAGTTCTTC.

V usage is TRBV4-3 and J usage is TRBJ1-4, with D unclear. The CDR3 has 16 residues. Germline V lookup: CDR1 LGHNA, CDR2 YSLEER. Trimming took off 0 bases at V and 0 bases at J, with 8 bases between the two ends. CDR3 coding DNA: TGCGCCAGCAGCCAAGATCTGGCGGCAACTAATGAAAAACTGTTTTTT. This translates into CASSQDLAATNEKLFF.

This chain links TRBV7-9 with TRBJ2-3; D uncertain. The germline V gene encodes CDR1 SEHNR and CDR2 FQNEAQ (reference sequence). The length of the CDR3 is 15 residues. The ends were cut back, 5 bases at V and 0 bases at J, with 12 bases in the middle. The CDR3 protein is CASSPRLSSTDTQYF. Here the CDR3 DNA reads TGTGCCAGCAGCCCAAGACTCTCTAGCACAGATACGCAGTATTTT.

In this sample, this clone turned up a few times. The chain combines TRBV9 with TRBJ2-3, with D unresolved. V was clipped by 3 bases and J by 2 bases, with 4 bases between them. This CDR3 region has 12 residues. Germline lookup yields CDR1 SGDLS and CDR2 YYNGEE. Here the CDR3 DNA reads TGTGCCAGCAGCGCCGACACAGATACGCAGTATTTT. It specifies CASSADTDTQYF.

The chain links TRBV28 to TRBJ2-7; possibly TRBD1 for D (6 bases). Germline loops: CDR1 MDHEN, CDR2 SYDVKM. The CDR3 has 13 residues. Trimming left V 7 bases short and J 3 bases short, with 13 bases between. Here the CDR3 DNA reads TGTGCCAGCACCCTAGGACAGATCTACGAGCAGTACTTC. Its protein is CASTLGQIYEQYF.

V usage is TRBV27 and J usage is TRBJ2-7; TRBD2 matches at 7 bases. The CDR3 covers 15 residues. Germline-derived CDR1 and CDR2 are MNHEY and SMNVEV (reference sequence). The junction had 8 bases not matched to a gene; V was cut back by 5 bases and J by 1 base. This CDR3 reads CASSRGSGLSYEQYF. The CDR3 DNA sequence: TGTGCCAGCAGTCGAGGTAGCGGGCTTTCCTACGAGCAGTACTTC.

The CDR3 coding sequence is TGTGCCAGCAGCTTAGCCCGAGACGGGGCGGGCATACTAAACATTCAGTACTTC. This encodes CASSLARDGAGILNIQYF. The chain is built from TRBV7-2 and TRBJ2-4; D may correspond to TRBD1 or TRBD2 (5 bases each). Between the trimmed V and J ends, which lost 0 bases and 6 bases, there was a span of 21 bases. Germline V gene data show CDR1 as SGHTA and CDR2 as FQGNSA. The CDR3 contains 18 residues.

Written as DNA, the CDR3 is TGTGCCAGCAGTTACTCCGCGGGAGGGTACAATGAGCAGTTCTTC. Translation gives CASSYSAGGYNEQFF. The gene calls are TRBV6-5 and TRBJ2-1, with 9 bases fitting TRBD2. This CDR3 comprises 15 residues. Germline V CDR1 and CDR2: MNHEY, SVGAGI. V lost 0 bases to trimming and J lost 4 bases; unmatched junction nucleotides: 1.

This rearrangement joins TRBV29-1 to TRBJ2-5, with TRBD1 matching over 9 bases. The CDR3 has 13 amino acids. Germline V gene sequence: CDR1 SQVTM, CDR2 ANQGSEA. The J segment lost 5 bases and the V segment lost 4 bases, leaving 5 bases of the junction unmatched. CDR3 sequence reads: CSVVDTGGETQYF. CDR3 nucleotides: TGCAGCGTTGTCGACACAGGGGGCGAGACCCAGTACTTC.

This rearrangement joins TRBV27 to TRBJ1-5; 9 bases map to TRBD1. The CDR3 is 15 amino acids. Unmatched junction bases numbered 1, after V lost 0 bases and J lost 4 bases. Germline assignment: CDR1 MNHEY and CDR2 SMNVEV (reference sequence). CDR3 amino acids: CASSLSTGGNQPQHF. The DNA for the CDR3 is TGTGCCAGCAGTTTATCGACAGGGGGAAATCAGCCCCAGCATTTT.

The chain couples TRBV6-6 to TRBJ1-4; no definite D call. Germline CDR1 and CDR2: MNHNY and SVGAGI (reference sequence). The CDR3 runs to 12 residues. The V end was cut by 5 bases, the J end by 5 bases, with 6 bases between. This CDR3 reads CASSLANEKLFF. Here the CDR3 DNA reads TGTGCCAGCAGTCTCGCCAATGAAAAACTGTTTTTT.

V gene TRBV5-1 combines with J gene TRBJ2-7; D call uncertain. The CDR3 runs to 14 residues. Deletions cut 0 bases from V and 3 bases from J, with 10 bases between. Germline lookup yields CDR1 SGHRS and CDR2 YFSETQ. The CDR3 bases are TGCGCCAGCAGCTTGGAAGGGTTTGACTACGAGCAGTACTTC. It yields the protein CASSLEGFDYEQYF.

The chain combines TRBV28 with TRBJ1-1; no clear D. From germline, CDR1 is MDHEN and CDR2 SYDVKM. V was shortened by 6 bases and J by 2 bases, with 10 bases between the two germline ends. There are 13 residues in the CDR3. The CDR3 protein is CASRLGLNTEAFF. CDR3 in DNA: TGTGCCAGCAGGCTAGGGTTAAACACTGAAGCTTTCTTT.

DNA for the CDR3: TGTGCCAGCAGTGAAGGGTCCGGGGAGCTGTTTTTT. Translating gives CASSEGSGELFF. This chain joins TRBV2 and TRBJ2-2; D remains ambiguous. CDR1 is SNHLY, CDR2 FYNNEI, per germline. V gave up 1 base and J gave up 6 bases, with 3 bases separating them. This CDR3 is built from 12 residues.

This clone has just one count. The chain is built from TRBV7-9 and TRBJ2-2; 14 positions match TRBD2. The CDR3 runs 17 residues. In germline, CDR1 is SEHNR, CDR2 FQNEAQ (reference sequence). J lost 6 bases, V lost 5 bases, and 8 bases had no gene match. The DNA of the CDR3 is TGTGCCAGCAGCACGGGACTAGCGGGAGTAGGGGCCGGGGAGCTGTTTTTT. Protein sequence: CASSTGLAGVGAGELFF.

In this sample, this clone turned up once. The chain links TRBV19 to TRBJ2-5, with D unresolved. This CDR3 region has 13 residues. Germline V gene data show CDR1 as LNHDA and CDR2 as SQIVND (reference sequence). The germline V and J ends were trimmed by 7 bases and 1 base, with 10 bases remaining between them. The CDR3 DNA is TGTGCCAGTACGAAGGACGGCCAAGAGACCCAGTACTTC. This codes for CASTKDGQETQYF.

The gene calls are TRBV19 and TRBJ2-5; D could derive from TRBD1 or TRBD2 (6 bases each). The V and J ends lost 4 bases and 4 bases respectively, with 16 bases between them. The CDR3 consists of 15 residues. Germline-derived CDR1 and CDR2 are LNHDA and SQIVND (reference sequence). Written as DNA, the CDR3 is TGTGCCAGTAGTAACCGAGACGGGGGCAGAGAGACCCAGTACTTC. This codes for CASSNRDGGRETQYF.

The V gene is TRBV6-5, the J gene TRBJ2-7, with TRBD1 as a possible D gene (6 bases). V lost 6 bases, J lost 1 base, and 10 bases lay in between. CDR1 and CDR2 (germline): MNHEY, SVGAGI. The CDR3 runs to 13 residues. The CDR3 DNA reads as TGTGCCAGCAGCAAAACAGGGTCCTACGAGCAGTACTTC. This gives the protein CASSKTGSYEQYF.

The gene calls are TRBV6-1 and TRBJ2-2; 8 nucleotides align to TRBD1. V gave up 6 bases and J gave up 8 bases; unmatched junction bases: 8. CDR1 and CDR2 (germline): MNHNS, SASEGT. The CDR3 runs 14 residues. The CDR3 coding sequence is TGTGCCAGCAGCGAGGGACAGGTGATAGGGGAGCTGTTTTTT. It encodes CASSEGQVIGELFF.

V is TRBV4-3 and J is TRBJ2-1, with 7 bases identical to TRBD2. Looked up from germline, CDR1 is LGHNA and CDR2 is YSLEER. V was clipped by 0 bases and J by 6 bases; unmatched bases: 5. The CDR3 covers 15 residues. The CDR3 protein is CASSQDWRGINEQFF. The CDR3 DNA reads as TGCGCCAGCAGCCAAGATTGGCGGGGGATCAATGAGCAGTTCTTC.

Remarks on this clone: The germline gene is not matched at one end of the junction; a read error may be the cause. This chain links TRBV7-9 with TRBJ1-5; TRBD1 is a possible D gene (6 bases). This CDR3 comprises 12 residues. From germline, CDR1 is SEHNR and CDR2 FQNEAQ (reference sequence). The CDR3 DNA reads TGTGCCAGCAGCTTAGTTGGGGGACAAAAGGATTTT. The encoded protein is CASSLVGGQKDF.

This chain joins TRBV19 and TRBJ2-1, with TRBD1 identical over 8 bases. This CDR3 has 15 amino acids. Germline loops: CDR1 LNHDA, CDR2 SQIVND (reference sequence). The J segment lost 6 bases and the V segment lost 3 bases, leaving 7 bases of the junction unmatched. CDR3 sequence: CASSISPTGGNEQFF. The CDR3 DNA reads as TGTGCCAGTAGTATCTCGCCCACAGGGGGCAATGAGCAGTTCTTC.

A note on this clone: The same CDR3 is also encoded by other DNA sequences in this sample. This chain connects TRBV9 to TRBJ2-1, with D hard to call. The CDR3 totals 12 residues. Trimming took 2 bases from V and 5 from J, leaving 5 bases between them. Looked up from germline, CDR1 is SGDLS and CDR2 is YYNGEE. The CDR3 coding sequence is TGTGCCAGCAGCGTCGGAGACAATGAGCAGTTCTTC. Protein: CASSVGDNEQFF.

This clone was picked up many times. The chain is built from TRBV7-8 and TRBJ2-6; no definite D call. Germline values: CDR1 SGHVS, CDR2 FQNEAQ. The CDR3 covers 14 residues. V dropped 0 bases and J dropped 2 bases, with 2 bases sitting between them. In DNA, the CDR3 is TGTGCCAGCAGCTTAGCTCCTGGGGCCAACGTCCTGACTTTC. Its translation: CASSLAPGANVLTF.

The CDR3 nucleotides read TGCGCCAGCAGCCAAGCGCGGACACTCTATGGCTACACCTTC. Its translation: CASSQARTLYGYTF. V is TRBV4-3 and J is TRBJ1-2; D perhaps matches TRBD1 (5 bases). The CDR3 is made up of 14 amino acids. The V gene lost 1 base and the J gene lost 4 bases, with 10 bases spanning the gap. Germline V gene data show CDR1 as LGHNA and CDR2 as YSLEER.

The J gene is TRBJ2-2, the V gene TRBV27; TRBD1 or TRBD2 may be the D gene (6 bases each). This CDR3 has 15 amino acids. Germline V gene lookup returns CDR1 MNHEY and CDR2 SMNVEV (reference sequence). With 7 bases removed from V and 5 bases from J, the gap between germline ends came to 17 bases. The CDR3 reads CASTQEGGLTGELFF. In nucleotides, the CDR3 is TGTGCCAGCACCCAGGAGGGGGGACTTACCGGGGAGCTGTTTTTT.

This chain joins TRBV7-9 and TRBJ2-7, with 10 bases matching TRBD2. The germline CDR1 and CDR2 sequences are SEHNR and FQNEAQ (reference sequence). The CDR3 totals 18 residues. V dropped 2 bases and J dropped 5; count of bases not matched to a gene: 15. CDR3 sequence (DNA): TGTGCCAGCAGCTTATTTCCTAGCGGGAGCGTCACCCCCCACGAGCAGTACTTC. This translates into CASSLFPSGSVTPHEQYF.

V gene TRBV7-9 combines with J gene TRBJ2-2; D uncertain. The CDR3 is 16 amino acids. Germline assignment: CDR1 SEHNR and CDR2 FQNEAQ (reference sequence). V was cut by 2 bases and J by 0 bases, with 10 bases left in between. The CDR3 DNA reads TGTGCCAGCAGCTTAAAAGTCAGTTCGAACACCGGGGAGCTGTTTTTT. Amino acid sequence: CASSLKVSSNTGELFF.

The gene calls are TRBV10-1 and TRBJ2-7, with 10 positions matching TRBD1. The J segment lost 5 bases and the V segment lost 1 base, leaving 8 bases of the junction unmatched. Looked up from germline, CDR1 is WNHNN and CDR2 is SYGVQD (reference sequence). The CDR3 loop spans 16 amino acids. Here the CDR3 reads CASSEFPGQGSHEQYF. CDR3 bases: TGCGCCAGCAGTGAGTTTCCGGGACAGGGGAGCCACGAGCAGTACTTC.

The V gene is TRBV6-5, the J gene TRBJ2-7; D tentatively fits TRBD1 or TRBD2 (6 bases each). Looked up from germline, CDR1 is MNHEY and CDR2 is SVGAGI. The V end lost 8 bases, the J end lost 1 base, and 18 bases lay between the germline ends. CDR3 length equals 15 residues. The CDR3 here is CASEGGGRESYEQYF. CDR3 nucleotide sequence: TGTGCCAGCGAAGGGGGAGGCCGCGAGTCCTACGAGCAGTACTTC.

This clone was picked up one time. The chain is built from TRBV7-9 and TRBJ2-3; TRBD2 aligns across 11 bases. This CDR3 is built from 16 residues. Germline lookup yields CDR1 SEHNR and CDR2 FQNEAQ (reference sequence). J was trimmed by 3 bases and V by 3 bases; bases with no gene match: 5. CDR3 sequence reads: CASSFLTSGDTDTQYF. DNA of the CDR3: TGTGCCAGCAGCTTCCTGACTAGCGGGGATACAGATACGCAGTATTTT.